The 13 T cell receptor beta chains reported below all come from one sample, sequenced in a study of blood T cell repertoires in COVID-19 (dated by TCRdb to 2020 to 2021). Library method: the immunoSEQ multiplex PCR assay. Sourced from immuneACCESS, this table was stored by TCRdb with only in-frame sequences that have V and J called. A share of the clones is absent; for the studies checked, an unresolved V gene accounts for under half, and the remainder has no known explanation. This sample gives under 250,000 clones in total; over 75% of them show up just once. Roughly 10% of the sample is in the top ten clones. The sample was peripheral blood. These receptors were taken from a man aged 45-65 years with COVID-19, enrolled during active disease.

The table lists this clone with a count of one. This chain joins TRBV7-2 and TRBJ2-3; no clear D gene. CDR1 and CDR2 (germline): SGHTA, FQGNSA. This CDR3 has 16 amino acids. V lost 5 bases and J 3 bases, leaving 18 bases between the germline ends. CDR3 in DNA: TGTGCCAGCAGCCTCAGCGCTGCCTTCGGGACAGATACGCAGTATTTT. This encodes CASSLSAAFGTDTQYF.

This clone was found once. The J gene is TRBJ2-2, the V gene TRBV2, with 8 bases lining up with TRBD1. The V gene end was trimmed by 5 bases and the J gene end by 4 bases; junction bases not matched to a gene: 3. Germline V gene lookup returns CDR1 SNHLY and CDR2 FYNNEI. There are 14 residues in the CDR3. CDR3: CASSRTGFTGELFF. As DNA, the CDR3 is TGTGCCAGCAGTCGGACAGGGTTCACCGGGGAGCTGTTTTTT. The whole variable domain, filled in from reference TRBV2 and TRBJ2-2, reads EPEVTQTPSHQVTQMGQEVILRCVPISNHLYFYWYRQILGQKVEFLVSFYNNEISEKSEIFDDQFSVERPDGSNFTLKIRSTKLEDSAMYFCASSRTGFTGELFFGEGSRLTVL.

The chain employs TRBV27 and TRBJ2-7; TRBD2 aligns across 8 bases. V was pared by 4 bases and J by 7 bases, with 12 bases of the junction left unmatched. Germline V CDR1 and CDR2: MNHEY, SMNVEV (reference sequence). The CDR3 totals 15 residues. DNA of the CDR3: TGTGCCAGCAGTTCCCAACCTCCGACGGGGGGGGAGCAGTACTTC. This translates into CASSSQPPTGGEQYF.

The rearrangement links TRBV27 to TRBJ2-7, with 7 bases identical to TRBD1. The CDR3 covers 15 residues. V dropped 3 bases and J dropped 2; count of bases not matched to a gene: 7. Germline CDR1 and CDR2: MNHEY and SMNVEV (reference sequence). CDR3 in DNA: TGTGCCAGCAGTTTCTGGCAGGGGGTAGCCTACGAGCAGTACTTC. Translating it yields CASSFWQGVAYEQYF.

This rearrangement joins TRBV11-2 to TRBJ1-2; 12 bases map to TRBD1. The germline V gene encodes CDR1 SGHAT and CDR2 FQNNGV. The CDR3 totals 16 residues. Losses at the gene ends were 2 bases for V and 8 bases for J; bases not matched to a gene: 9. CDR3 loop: CASSLSPGQGAGGYTF. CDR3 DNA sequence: TGTGCCAGCAGCTTAAGCCCGGGACAGGGGGCAGGGGGCTACACCTTC.

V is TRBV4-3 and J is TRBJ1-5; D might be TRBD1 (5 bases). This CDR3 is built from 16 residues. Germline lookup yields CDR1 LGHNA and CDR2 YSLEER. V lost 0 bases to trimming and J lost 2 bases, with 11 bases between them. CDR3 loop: CASSQEIAGRNQPQHF. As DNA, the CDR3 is TGCGCCAGCAGCCAAGAAATAGCAGGGCGCAATCAGCCCCAGCATTTT.

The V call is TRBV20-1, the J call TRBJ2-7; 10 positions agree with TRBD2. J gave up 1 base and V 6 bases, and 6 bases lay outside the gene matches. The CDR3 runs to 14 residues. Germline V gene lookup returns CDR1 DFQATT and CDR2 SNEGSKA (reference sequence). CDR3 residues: CSASPTSGSYEQYF. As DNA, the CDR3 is TGCAGTGCCAGTCCGACTAGCGGGTCCTACGAGCAGTACTTC.

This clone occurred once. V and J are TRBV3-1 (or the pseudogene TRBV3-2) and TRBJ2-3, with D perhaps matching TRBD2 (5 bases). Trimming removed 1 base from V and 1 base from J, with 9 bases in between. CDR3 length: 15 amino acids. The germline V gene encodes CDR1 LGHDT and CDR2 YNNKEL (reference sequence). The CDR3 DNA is TGTGCCAGCAGCCAAGTCGGAGGAGGCACAGATACGCAGTATTTT. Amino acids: CASSQVGGGTDTQYF.

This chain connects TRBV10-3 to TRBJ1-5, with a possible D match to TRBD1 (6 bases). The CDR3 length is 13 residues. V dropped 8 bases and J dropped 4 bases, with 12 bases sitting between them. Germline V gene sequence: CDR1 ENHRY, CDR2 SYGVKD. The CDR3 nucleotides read TGTGCCATCGCCCAGGGGACAAATCAGCCCCAGCATTTT. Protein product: CAIAQGTNQPQHF.

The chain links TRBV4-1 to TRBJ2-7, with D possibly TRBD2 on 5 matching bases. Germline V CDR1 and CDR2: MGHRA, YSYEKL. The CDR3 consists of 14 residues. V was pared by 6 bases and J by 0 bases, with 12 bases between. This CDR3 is CASRQSGSSYEQYF. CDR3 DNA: TGCGCCAGCAGGCAAAGCGGTAGCTCCTACGAGCAGTACTTC.

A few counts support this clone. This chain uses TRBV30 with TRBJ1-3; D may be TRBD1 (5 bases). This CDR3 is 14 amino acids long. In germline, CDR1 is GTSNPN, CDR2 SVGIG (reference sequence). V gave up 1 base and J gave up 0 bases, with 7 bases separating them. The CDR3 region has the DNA TGTGCCTGGAGTGGACAGCTCTCTGGAAACACCATATATTTT. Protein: CAWSGQLSGNTIYF.

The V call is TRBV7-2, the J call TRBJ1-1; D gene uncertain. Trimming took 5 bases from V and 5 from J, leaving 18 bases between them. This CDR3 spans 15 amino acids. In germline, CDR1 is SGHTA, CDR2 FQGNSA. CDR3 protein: CASSPWAGGRTEAFF. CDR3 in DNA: TGTGCCAGCAGCCCGTGGGCCGGTGGAAGGACTGAAGCTTTCTTT.

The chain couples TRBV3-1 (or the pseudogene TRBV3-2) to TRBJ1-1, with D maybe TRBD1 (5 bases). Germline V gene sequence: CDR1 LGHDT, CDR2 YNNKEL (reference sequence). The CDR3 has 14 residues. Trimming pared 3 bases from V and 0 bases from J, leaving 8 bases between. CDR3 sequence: CASSHRDLNTEAFF. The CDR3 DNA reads TGTGCCAGCAGCCACAGGGACTTGAACACTGAAGCTTTCTTT.